This T cell receptor beta chain was profiled in a study of response to subunit inactivated influenza vaccine. CDR3 length: 14 amino acids. Germline CDR1 reads MGHDK; CDR2 reads SYGVNS. The V end was cut by 4 bases, the J end by 4 bases, with 13 bases between. Remarks on this clonotype: Its antigen is not identified.

Overall study results and limits: It was suggested by the authors that few new T cells are recruited by each seasonal influenza vaccination.

TCRdb reprocessed the RT-PCR reads via MiXCR and lists one record per CDR3 protein. The sample has about 700,000 distinct CDR3 sequences, approximately 15% seen once; the top ten hold roughly 6.4%. Sample: PBMCs from blood, taken roughly 15 days before vaccination. The chain is built from TRBV25-1 and TRBJ2-5; D perhaps matches TRBD1 (6 bases). This receptor was taken from a man over 45 who received an inactivated influenza vaccine. For the CDR3, the DNA is TGTGCCAGCAGTGGACTATCAGGGGTAGAGACCCAGTACTTC. Translated: CASSGLSGVETQYF.